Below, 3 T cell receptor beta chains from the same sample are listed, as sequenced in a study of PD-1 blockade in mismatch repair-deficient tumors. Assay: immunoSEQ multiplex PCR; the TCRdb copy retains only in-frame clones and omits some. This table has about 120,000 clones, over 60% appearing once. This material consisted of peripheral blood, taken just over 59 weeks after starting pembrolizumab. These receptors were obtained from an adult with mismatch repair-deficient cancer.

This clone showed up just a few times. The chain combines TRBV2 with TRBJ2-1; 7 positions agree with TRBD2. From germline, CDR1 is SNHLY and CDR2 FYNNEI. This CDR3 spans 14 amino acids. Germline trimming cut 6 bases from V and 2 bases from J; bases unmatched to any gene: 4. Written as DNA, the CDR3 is TGTGCCAGCAGATCAGCGGGGACCTACAATGAGCAGTTCTTC. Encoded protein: CASRSAGTYNEQFF.

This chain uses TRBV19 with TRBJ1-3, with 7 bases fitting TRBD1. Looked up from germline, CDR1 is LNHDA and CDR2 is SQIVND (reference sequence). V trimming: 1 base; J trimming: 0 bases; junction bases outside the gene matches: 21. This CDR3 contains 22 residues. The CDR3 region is CASSIVAGRRNRGPVSGNTIYF. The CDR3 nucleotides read TGTGCCAGTAGTATAGTAGCGGGAAGGCGGAACAGGGGACCTGTCTCTGGAAACACCATATATTTT.

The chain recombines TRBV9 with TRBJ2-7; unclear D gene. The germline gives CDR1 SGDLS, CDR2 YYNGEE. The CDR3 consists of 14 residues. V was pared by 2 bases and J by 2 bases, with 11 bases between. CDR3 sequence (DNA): TGTGCCAGCAGCGTTGGCATAGTAGCCTACGAGCAGTACTTC. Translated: CASSVGIVAYEQYF.